The next 21 T cell receptor beta chains were all read from a single sample in a study of T cells in Graves' hyperthyroidism and ophthalmopathy. Researchers amplified the TCR beta CDR3 regions from RNA transcripts. Carried out on the TCR CDR3, a first-round RT-PCR used the HTBI primer set. TCRdb independently ran MiXCR on the multiplex PCR reads; one entry per CDR3 protein. The table shows 500,000 to 650,000 distinct CDR3 sequences, with approximately 14% occurring only once. The sample taken for sequencing was blood. The receptors originated from a woman in her fifties or sixties with Graves' ophthalmopathy.

This clonotype was observed once. This may come from a read error, since a much larger clone is one base off. This rearrangement joins TRBV27 to TRBJ2-3; D might be TRBD1 or TRBD2, each matching 5 bases. CDR1 MNHEY and CDR2 SMNVEV come from the germline V gene (reference sequence). The CDR3 is 15 residues long. The CDR3: CASSFRTNWGDTKYF. The CDR3 DNA sequence: TGTGCCAGCAGTTTCCGGACAAATTGGGGAGATACGAAGTATTTT.

This clonotype was seen many times. An end of the junction differs from the germline gene, which may be a read error. The DNA for the CDR3 is TGTGCTAGCAGCCCGCGTCTAGCGGGAGTCACCGGGGAGCTGTTTTTT. It is translated as CASSPRLAGVTGELFF. V is TRBV7-7 and J is TRBJ2-2; 10 bases align to TRBD2. The CDR3 length is 16 residues. Germline V gene data show CDR1 as SSHAT and CDR2 as FNYEAQ (reference sequence).

In this sample, this clonotype turned up many times. The chain has TRBV28 and TRBJ2-5, with TRBD1 as a possible D gene (5 bases). Germline CDR1 is MDHEN and CDR2 is SYDVKM. The CDR3 has 14 amino acids. Trimming removed 3 bases at V and 4 bases at J, with 12 bases between. DNA for the CDR3: TGTGCCAGCAGTTTCAACGGGCAGGGAGAGACCCAGTACTTC. This encodes CASSFNGQGETQYF.

The chain couples TRBV12-3 or TRBV12-4 to TRBJ2-7; D call uncertain. This CDR3 contains 12 residues. V lost 5 bases and J lost 3, with 8 bases in between. The CDR3 nucleotides are TGTGCCAGCAGTCTGTGGTTCTACGAGCAGTACTTC. This encodes CASSLWFYEQYF.

This clonotype was detected only a few times. The chain has TRBV7-9 and TRBJ2-1, with TRBD2 matching over 13 bases. V was clipped by 4 bases and J by 8 bases; unmatched bases: 5. CDR3 size: 15 residues. CDR1 is SEHNR and CDR2 is FQNEAQ in the germline V gene (reference sequence). The CDR3 nucleotides read TGTGCCAGCAGCTCGACTAGCGGGAGGAGGGATGAGCAGTTCTTC. This codes for CASSSTSGRRDEQFF.

This clonotype was seen at least ten times. V gene TRBV12-5 combines with J gene TRBJ2-1; 10 positions match TRBD2. J was trimmed by 4 bases and V by 0 bases; bases with no gene match: 15. Per germline, CDR1 LGHNT and CDR2 FRNRAP. CDR3 size: 20 residues. The CDR3: CASGLVIFEASGSKYNEQFF. CDR3 bases: TGTGCTAGTGGTTTGGTAATTTTTGAGGCTAGCGGGAGTAAGTACAATGAGCAGTTCTTC.

This clonotype was recorded many times. The chain has TRBV7-8 and TRBJ1-2; D is ambiguous. Germline CDR1 and CDR2: SGHVS and FQNEAQ. Trimming left V 5 bases short and J 4 bases short, with 20 bases between. The CDR3 loop spans 16 amino acids. CDR3 in amino acids: CASSTLRSVSVYGYTF. The CDR3 nucleotides read TGTGCCAGCAGCACACTGCGATCGGTCTCCGTCTATGGCTACACCTTC.

This clonotype was detected ten times or more. This chain joins TRBV7-2 and TRBJ2-7; 8 bases line up with TRBD1. Germline values: CDR1 SGHTA, CDR2 FQGNSA. V trimming: 4 bases; J trimming: 0 bases; junction bases outside the gene matches: 14. The CDR3 is made up of 18 amino acids. The CDR3: CASSSILGTGELSYEQYF. CDR3 DNA sequence: TGTGCCAGCAGCTCAATTTTGGGGACAGGAGAACTCTCCTACGAGCAGTACTTC.

This clonotype has at least ten counts. The rearrangement links TRBV7-3 to TRBJ2-1; 8 bases align to TRBD2. The CDR3 spans 15 residues. The junction had 6 bases not matched to a gene; V was cut back by 5 bases and J by 3 bases. Germline CDR1 SGHTA, CDR2 FQGTGA. CDR3 in DNA: TGTGCCAGCAGCGCAACTAGCGGAGACTACAATGAGCAGTTCTTC. Its protein product is CASSATSGDYNEQFF.

In its sample, this clonotype was seen many times. J is TRBJ2-7 and V is TRBV18, with TRBD2 matching 10 bases. The CDR3 is 15 amino acids. J was trimmed by 5 bases and V by 3 bases; bases with no gene match: 7. From germline, CDR1 is KGHSH and CDR2 LQKENI. The CDR3 bases are TGTGCCAGCTCACCTACCCTAGCGGGAGAACACGAGCAGTACTTC. Translation: CASSPTLAGEHEQYF.

This clonotype was detected a few times. J is TRBJ1-2 and V is TRBV6-5; D gene ambiguous. Germline CDR1 is MNHEY and CDR2 is SVGAGI. Trimming left V 2 bases short and J 5 bases short, with 9 bases between. This CDR3 contains 13 residues. The CDR3 sequence: CASSYGTEYGYTF. In nucleotides, the CDR3 is TGTGCCAGCAGTTACGGTACGGAGTATGGCTACACCTTC.

A note on this clonotype: An end of the junction differs from the germline gene, which may be a read error. The chain joins TRBV14 to TRBJ2-1; D uncertain. Germline V gene data show CDR1 as SGHDN and CDR2 as FVKESK. There are 17 residues in the CDR3. Here the CDR3 reads CASSQDYSAYVVGEQSF. CDR3 DNA sequence: TGTGCCAGCAGCCAAGACTATTCCGCTTATGTAGTCGGTGAGCAGTCCTTC.

This clonotype showed up many times. The chain recombines TRBV7-2 with TRBJ1-5, with D perhaps matching TRBD1 (5 bases). Trimming removed 5 bases from V and 6 bases from J, with 11 bases in between. The CDR3 covers 13 residues. CDR1 and CDR2 (germline): SGHTA, FQGNSA. The CDR3 is CASSPGRGQPQHF. As DNA, the CDR3 is TGTGCCAGCAGCCCGGGGAGGGGTCAGCCCCAGCATTTT.

The chain combines TRBV20-1 with TRBJ2-3; 7 nucleotides line up with TRBD2. Germline lookup yields CDR1 DFQATT and CDR2 SNEGSKA (reference sequence). The junction had 8 bases not matched to a gene; V was cut back by 2 bases and J by 3 bases. This CDR3 is 15 amino acids long. The CDR3: CSARIGGGETDTQYF. Here the CDR3 DNA reads TGCAGTGCTAGAATTGGGGGAGGGGAGACAGATACGCAGTATTTT.

This clonotype was seen many times. V and J are TRBV12-3 or TRBV12-4 and TRBJ2-2; TRBD1 matches 7 bases. The junction had 9 bases not matched to a gene; V was cut back by 7 bases and J by 4 bases. CDR3 size: 15 residues. CDR3 bases: TGTGCCAGCAACCTACTGACAGGGTTCACCGGGGAGCTGTTTTTT. Protein sequence: CASNLLTGFTGELFF.

This clonotype was counted ten times or more. The rearrangement links TRBV3-1 to TRBJ2-7; D is tentatively TRBD1 or TRBD2 (5 bases each). Germline CDR1 reads LGHDT; CDR2 reads YNNKEL (reference sequence). V dropped 4 bases and J dropped 2 bases, with 24 bases sitting between them. The CDR3 spans 18 residues. CDR3 in DNA: TGTGCCAGCAGCCCGCGAGGTTCGGGGCTACCCTCCGCCTACGAGCAGTACTTC. It codes for CASSPRGSGLPSAYEQYF.

About this clonotype itself: A read error is possible here, since a much larger clone lies one base away. The rearrangement joins TRBV7-2 to TRBJ2-1; 8 bases agree with TRBD2. Per germline, CDR1 SGHTA and CDR2 FQGNSA. The CDR3 totals 13 residues. CDR3 sequence: CASSLALAVEQLF. CDR3 bases: TGTGCCAGCAGCTTAGCACTAGCGGTTGAGCAGCTCTTC.

The chain carries TRBV19 and TRBJ2-4, with 15 bases that match TRBD2. V lost 5 bases to trimming and J lost 0 bases; unmatched junction nucleotides: 11. The CDR3 length is 20 residues. Germline V gene sequence: CDR1 LNHDA, CDR2 SQIVND (reference sequence). The CDR3, as DNA: TGTGCCAGTAGTGTCGGGACTAGCGGGAGGACCGCTCAAGCCAAAAACATTCAGTACTTC. It yields the protein CASSVGTSGRTAQAKNIQYF. Full variable domain (outside the CDR3, taken from reference TRBV19 and TRBJ2-4): DGGITQSPKYLFRKEGQNVTLSCEQNLNHDAMYWYRQDPGQGLRLIYYSQIVNDFQKGDIAEGYSVSREKKESFPLTVTSAQKNPTAFYLCASSVGTSGRTAQAKNIQYFGAGTRLSVL.

This chain connects TRBV7-8 to TRBJ1-1; TRBD1 is a possible D gene (5 bases). The CDR3 length is 15 residues. The ends were cut back, 5 bases at V and 2 bases at J, with 15 bases in the middle. Germline CDR1 reads SGHVS; CDR2 reads FQNEAQ. The CDR3 DNA follows: TGTGCCAGCAGCCCGGTTGACAGTCCCAACACTGAAGCTTTCTTT. Protein product: CASSPVDSPNTEAFF.

J is TRBJ2-1 and V is TRBV4-3, with TRBD2 identical over 8 bases. The CDR3 sequence is 17 residues long. Germline V gene lookup returns CDR1 LGHNA and CDR2 YSLEER. Trimming removed 1 base from V and 0 bases from J; junction bases left unmatched: 5. The CDR3 DNA reads as TGCGCCAGCAGCCAAGTGAGCGGGAGTGACTCCTACAATGAGCAGTTCTTC. It codes for CASSQVSGSDSYNEQFF.

This clonotype has more than one count but fewer than ten. The chain has TRBV7-2 and TRBJ2-1, with D unclear. Trimming took 4 bases from V and 8 from J, leaving 18 bases between them. Germline loops: CDR1 SGHTA, CDR2 FQGNSA. This CDR3 spans 15 amino acids. The CDR3: CASSSGPHGSDEQFF. In nucleotides, the CDR3 is TGTGCCAGCAGCTCAGGCCCGCACGGGTCCGATGAGCAGTTCTTC.